This entry is about one T cell receptor (beta chain). This sample was taken from a study of blood T cell repertoires in COVID-19. Background on the study: Collection of acute and convalescent COVID-19 samples took place in the United States, Italy and Spain.

Clones were read by immunoSEQ multiplex PCR, and TCRdb kept only the in-frame ones, dropping some. The sample contains 250,000 to 300,000 clones, around 90% of which appear only once. Cohort placement rested on clinical history that participants reported themselves. Germline V gives CDR1 MDHEN, CDR2 SYDVKM. Trimming shortened V by 3 bases and J by 7 bases, and 16 bases separated the two germline ends. The CDR3 sequence is 15 residues long. The specimen sequenced was PBMCs or T cells enriched from blood (not recorded which). This TCR was sampled from a woman in her thirties or forties with acute COVID-19. The rearrangement joins TRBV28 to TRBJ1-5; D remains ambiguous. In DNA, the CDR3 is TGTGCCAGCAGTTTTGAGTCTCGTGAGGGACAGCCCCAGCATTTT. Translated: CASSFESREGQPQHF.